This T cell receptor beta chain was recorded in a study of control samples from healthy donors and cancer patients. Libraries were prepared by immunoSEQ multiplex PCR; TCRdb keeps only in-frame clonotypes and omits some of them. The data contain under 150,000 clones, approximately 89% of them singletons. CDR1 is SGHRS, CDR2 YFSETQ, per germline. The CDR3 is made up of 18 amino acids. V lost 0 bases and J 0 bases, leaving 16 bases between the germline ends. Sequencing was done on a sample of PBMCs. This sequence originates from a man aged 50-60 years with head and neck cancer. The chain employs TRBV5-1 and TRBJ2-1; weak D call: TRBD1 (6 bases). The CDR3: CASSLGSQGRSSYNEQFF. The CDR3 DNA follows: TGCGCCAGCAGCTTGGGATCCCAGGGGCGGAGCTCCTACAATGAGCAGTTCTTC.